This T cell receptor (beta chain) was retrieved from a study of immune heterogeneity within non-small cell lung tumors (dated by TCRdb to the late 2010s). In the study overall: By histology, a handful of squamous cell carcinomas, 10 non-squamous carcinomas and 1 tumor not otherwise specified were included. The study combined whole-exome sequencing, RNA-seq and TCR beta repertoire sequencing of multiple spatially distinct regions from each NSCLC tumor to examine intratumoral immune heterogeneity. TCR repertoire analysis included 55 to 65 tumor loci from 15 or so patients, whereas transcriptome data included only roughly 40 loci from about a dozen patients. For mutant peptides 8 to 11 amino acids long, netMHCpan-3.0 predicted neoantigen binding to the HLA alleles of each patient. What the research found in general, with its limitations: Local tumor mutational burden and local T-cell repertoire clonality had a statistically significant but moderate positive correlation (R about 0.3). Within a given patient, the same dominant CDR3B clonotypes showed up repeatedly across loci, although different tumor locations also carried unique high-frequency clones. For the most part, high-frequency TCR beta clonotypes differed from one individual patient to another.

This clonotype was seen more than once but under ten times. There is no known antigen for this receptor. Base qualities are not recorded, but no much larger clone differs from it by a single base. The TCR beta CDR3 region was amplified with a multiplex PCR system whose first round ran for about 9 cycles using 32 V-gene forward primers and 13 J-gene reverse primers. The first PCR round was done with a QIAGEN Multiplex PCR Kit, and the primer sequences were filed in Chinese patent CN105087789A. Illumina universal primers were added in a second PCR round performed with the Phusion High-Fidelity PCR Kit. Sequencing of the TCR libraries was done on the Illumina HiSeq X Ten platform in paired-end mode with a 151 bp read length. The original pipeline was this. Cutadapt was used to discard reads without multiplex PCR primers, PEAR merged the read pairs, and MiXCR with default settings called the CDR3 regions. Shannon entropy measured repertoire diversity, and clonality was calculated as one minus the Shannon entropy divided by the ln of the count of productive unique sequences. A clonotype counted as a dominant or high-frequency T-cell clone when its frequency was 0.5% or higher. The public reads were reprocessed in TCRdb via fastp at Q25 and MiXCR, keeping in-frame beta chains. Duplicate CDR3 protein sequences are folded into a single record with the most common DNA and genes. The V and J calls were not made by the authors but by TCRdb's processing. This sample gives some 5,000 distinct CDR3 sequences in total; about 34% of them show up just once. Together, the top ten hold 20% to 25% of the sample.

Genomic DNA was extracted from bulk tumor tissue and used as the TCR template, and around 600 ng gDNA was amplified per sample. During surgery, several biopsies were collected from each primary tumor and placed as far from one another as possible within the tumor mass. The study cohort was described as untreated and was composed of newly diagnosed NSCLC cases undergoing curative surgery. Donors were roughly 15 newly diagnosed non-small cell lung cancer patients undergoing surgery with curative intent. Resected tumor masses were reviewed by two independent pathologists. Sequencing was performed only on DNA and RNA samples of high quality. CDR1 and CDR2 are read off the germline V gene as WSHSY and SAAADI. The CDR3 numbers 14 residues from cysteine through phenylalanine. Here the CDR3 DNA is all that survives: 42 bases in frame from base 1. Trimming takes 4 bases from V and 0 bases from J, and the germline ends sit 9 bases apart.

The sequence is built from TRBV10-2 and TRBJ1-1, with the D segment identity uncertain. The sequenced sample was lung tumor tissue. This clonotype was sampled from a woman aged 45 to 65 with non-small cell lung cancer. In nucleotide form, the sequence is TGCGCCAGCAGTGGGCTGGGTATGAACACTGAAGCTTTCTTT. This gives the protein CASSGLGMNTEAFF.